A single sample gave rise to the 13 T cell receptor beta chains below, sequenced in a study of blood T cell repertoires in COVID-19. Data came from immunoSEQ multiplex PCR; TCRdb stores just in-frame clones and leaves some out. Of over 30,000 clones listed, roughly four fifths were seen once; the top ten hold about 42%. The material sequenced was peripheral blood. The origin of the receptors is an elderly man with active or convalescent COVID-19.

CDR3 coding DNA: TGCGCCAGCAGTGCAACCAGGGTAGCAGAGACCCAGTACTTC. Its protein is CASSATRVAETQYF. The gene calls are TRBV10-1 and TRBJ2-5; weak D call: TRBD1 (5 bases). V lost 4 bases and J lost 4, with 13 bases in between. There are 14 residues in the CDR3. Germline-derived CDR1 and CDR2 are WNHNN and SYGVQD (reference sequence).

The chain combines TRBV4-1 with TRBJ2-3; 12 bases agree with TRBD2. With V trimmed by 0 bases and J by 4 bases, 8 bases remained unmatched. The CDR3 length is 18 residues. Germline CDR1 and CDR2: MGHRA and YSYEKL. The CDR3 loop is CASSQEPSGRDRSDTQYF. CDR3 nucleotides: TGCGCCAGCAGCCAAGAGCCTAGCGGGAGGGATCGGTCAGATACGCAGTATTTT.

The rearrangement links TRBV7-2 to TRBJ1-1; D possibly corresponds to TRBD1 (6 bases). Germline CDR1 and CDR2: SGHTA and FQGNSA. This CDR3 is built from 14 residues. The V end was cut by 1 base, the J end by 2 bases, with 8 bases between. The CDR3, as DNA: TGTGCCAGCAGCTTAGGACAGGCTAACACTGAAGCTTTCTTT. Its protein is CASSLGQANTEAFF.

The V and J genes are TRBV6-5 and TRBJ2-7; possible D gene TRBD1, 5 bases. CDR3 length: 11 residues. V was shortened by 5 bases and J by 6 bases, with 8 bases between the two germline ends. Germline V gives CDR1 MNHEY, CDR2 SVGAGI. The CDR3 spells CASSQGSEQYF. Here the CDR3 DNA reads TGTGCCAGCAGTCAGGGTTCCGAGCAGTACTTC.

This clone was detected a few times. The CDR3 coding sequence is TGTGCCTGGAGTAGGACAGCCCTCGGGCTCGTCAATCAGCCCCAGCATTTT. Residues: CAWSRTALGLVNQPQHF. This rearrangement joins TRBV30 to TRBJ1-5; perhaps TRBD1 as D (6 bases). Germline CDR1 and CDR2: GTSNPN and SVGIG (reference sequence). The CDR3 sequence is 17 residues long. Trimming removed 2 bases at V and 3 bases at J, with 20 bases between.

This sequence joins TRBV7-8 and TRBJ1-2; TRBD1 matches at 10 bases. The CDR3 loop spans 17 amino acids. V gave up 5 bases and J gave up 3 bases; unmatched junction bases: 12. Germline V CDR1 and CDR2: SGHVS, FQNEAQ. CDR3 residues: CASSKGQGKGNDYGYTF. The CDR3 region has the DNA TGTGCCAGCAGCAAGGGACAGGGGAAAGGGAATGACTATGGCTACACCTTC.

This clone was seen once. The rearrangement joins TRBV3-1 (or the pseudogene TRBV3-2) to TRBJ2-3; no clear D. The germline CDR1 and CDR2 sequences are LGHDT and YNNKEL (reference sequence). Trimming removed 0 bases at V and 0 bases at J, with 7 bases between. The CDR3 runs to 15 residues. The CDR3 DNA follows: TGTGCCAGCAGCCAAGAATCACTCAGCACAGATACGCAGTATTTT. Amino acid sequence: CASSQESLSTDTQYF.

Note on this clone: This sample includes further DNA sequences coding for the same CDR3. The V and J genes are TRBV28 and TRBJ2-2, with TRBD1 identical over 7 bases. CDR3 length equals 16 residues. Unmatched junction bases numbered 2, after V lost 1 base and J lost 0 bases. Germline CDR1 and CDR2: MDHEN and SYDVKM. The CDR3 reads CASSLLGTANTGELFF. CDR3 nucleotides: TGTGCCAGCAGTTTATTGGGGACAGCGAACACCGGGGAGCTGTTTTTT.

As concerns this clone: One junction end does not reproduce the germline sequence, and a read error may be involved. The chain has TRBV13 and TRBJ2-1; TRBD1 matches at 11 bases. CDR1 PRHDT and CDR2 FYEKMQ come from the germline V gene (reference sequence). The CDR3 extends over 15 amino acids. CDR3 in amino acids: CASSLGQGARNEQFF. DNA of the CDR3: TGTGCCAGCAGCCTAGGACAGGGGGCGAGGAATGAGCAGTTCTTC.

CDR3 nucleotides: TGTGCCAGCAGTTCCTTGGGGGCGGGTGAGCAGTTCTTC. It encodes CASSSLGAGEQFF. V usage is TRBV28 and J usage is TRBJ2-1; possible D gene TRBD1, 6 bases. In germline, CDR1 is MDHEN, CDR2 SYDVKM. This CDR3 spans 13 amino acids. Trimming shortened V by 4 bases and J by 9 bases, and 13 bases separated the two germline ends.

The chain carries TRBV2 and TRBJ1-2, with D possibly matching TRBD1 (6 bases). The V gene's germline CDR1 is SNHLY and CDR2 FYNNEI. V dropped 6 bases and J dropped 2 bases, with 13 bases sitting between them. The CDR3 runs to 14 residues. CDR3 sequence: CASSPRGDNYGYTF. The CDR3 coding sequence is TGTGCCAGCAGCCCCAGGGGAGACAACTATGGCTACACCTTC.

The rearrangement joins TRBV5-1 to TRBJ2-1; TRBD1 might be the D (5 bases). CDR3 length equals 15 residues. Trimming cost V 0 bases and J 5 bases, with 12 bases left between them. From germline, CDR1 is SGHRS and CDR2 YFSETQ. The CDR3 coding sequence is TGCGCCAGCAGCTTGGGTGGGATAGGGGACAATGAGCAGTTCTTC. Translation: CASSLGGIGDNEQFF.

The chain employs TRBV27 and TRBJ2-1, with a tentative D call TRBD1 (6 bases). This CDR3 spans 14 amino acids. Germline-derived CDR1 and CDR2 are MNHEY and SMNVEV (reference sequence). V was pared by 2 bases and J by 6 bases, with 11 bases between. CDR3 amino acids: CASSLQGRRNEQFF. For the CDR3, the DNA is TGTGCCAGCAGTTTACAGGGGCGCCGCAATGAGCAGTTCTTC.